This TCR beta chain was documented in a study of blood T cell repertoires in COVID-19. The table came from immunoSEQ multiplex PCR; TCRdb's copy has only in-frame clones and leaves some out. Found here are around 56,000 clones, about 89% of them singletons; the top ten hold around 6.9%. CDR1 and CDR2 from the germline V gene are GTSNPN and SVGIG (reference sequence). The CDR3 has 14 residues. With 0 bases removed from V and 1 base from J, the gap between germline ends came to 7 bases. The TCR sequence derives from a man in his sixties with active or convalescent COVID-19. The rearrangement joins TRBV30 to TRBJ1-3; the D is unclear. Sequencing used peripheral blood. The CDR3 loop reads CAWSVGRSGNTIYF. CDR3 DNA sequence: TGTGCCTGGAGTGTAGGCAGGTCTGGAAACACCATATATTTT.